The 6 T cell receptor beta chains below all came from one sample that was sequenced in a study of shared clonotypes between healthy human individuals (dated by TCRdb to 2020 to 2021). Receptor amplification or capture employed the immunoSEQ multiplex PCR assay. In TCRdb, the immuneACCESS table is reduced to in-frame sequences with V and J assigned. These tables do not hold every clone; where another copy was compared, an unresolved V gene accounts for under half, and the others remain unexplained. Counted in this sample were about 2.1 million clones; 93% of them appeared once. Around 1.8% of the sample rests with the top ten. CD8 naive samples were obtained by positive selection for CCR7 among CD45RO-negative cells, yielding a CD45RA+CCR7+ population from which TemRA cells were excluded. Source material: naive CD8+ T cells from PBMCs. The cell subset or site label, read with the paper, signifies: CD45RA+CCR7+. The receptors here all came from a man between 18 and 29 years old in good health. Some clones in this sample may be carry-over from other donors' samples.

The gene calls are TRBV5-6 and TRBJ1-1; the match to TRBD1 covers 9 bases. The CDR3 contains 15 residues. After removal of 4 bases from V and 3 bases from J, the junction contained 7 bases not matched to a gene. Germline V gene sequence: CDR1 SGHDT, CDR2 YYEEEE. The CDR3 DNA is TGTGCCAGCAGCAGGGGGACAGGGCGCGACACTGAAGCTTTCTTT. The encoded protein is CASSRGTGRDTEAFF.

The chain joins TRBV28 to TRBJ2-7; D is perhaps TRBD1 (6 bases). This CDR3 is built from 16 residues. The V end lost 5 bases, the J end lost 5 bases, and 22 bases lay between the germline ends. Germline V CDR1 and CDR2: MDHEN, SYDVKM. CDR3 in DNA: TGTGCCAGCAGTACGATGAATTGGGGGCGACAGGACGAGCAGTACTTC. Translation: CASSTMNWGRQDEQYF.

The rearrangement joins TRBV7-8 to TRBJ1-4, with D possibly matching TRBD1 (6 bases). V lost 3 bases, J lost 2 bases, and 10 bases lay in between. Looked up from germline, CDR1 is SGHVS and CDR2 is FQNEAQ. The CDR3 has 15 residues. Here the CDR3 reads CASSFNRATNEKLFF. CDR3 DNA: TGTGCCAGCAGCTTCAACAGGGCCACTAATGAAAAACTGTTTTTT.

This clone was observed once. The chain couples TRBV7-9 to TRBJ2-2; perhaps TRBD2 as D (5 bases). Trimming removed 1 base at V and 6 bases at J, with 12 bases between. Germline V lookup: CDR1 SEHNR, CDR2 FQNEAQ (reference sequence). There are 15 residues in the CDR3. The CDR3 sequence: CASSLGVGSAGELFF. In DNA, the CDR3 is TGTGCCAGCAGCTTAGGTGTAGGTAGCGCCGGGGAGCTGTTTTTT. The full variable domain, in which reference TRBV7-9 and TRBJ2-2 provide the parts outside the CDR3, is DTGVSQNPRHKITKRGQNVTFRCDPISEHNRLYWYRQTLGQGPEFLTYFQNEAQLEKSRLLSDRFSAERPKGSFSTLEIQRTEQGDSAMYLCASSLGVGSAGELFFGEGSRLTVL.

The chain employs TRBV6-6 and TRBJ1-2; perhaps TRBD1 as D (5 bases). Germline CDR1 reads MNHNY; CDR2 reads SVGAGI (reference sequence). With 6 bases removed from V and 3 bases from J, the gap between germline ends came to 14 bases. The CDR3 is made up of 14 amino acids. The CDR3 loop is CASSASGGYYGYTF. Here the CDR3 DNA reads TGTGCCAGCAGCGCGAGCGGGGGGTACTATGGCTACACCTTC.

This clone has a single count. This chain joins TRBV7-9 and TRBJ2-2; D gene unclear. The V gene's germline CDR1 is SEHNR and CDR2 FQNEAQ (reference sequence). V gave up 5 bases and J gave up 1 base, with 8 bases separating them. CDR3 length equals 14 residues. The DNA of the CDR3 is TGTGCCAGCAGCGCCCGGATGAACACCGGGGAGCTGTTTTTT. Its translation is CASSARMNTGELFF.